What follows are 8 T cell receptor beta chains derived from one specimen sequenced in a study of beta chain features in type 1 diabetes. Whole-study findings and limits: Significant though moderate, a shortening of TCRB CDR3s appeared in all four CD4+ subsets of Type 1 diabetes patients.

No antigen has been identified for these receptors. Isolated RNA was reverse transcribed in full, so expressed TCRB transcripts were sequenced. The assay was immunoSEQ multiplex PCR, and TCRdb's table has in-frame clones only and misses some. The sample records 150,000 to 180,000 clones, about 9.4% being singletons. Sequencing used central memory CD4+ T cells from blood. The origin of the receptors is a man aged 25-45 years with type 1 diabetes.

This clone was seen only a few times. The V gene is TRBV28, the J gene TRBJ1-1; possibly TRBD1 for D (5 bases). V lost 5 bases, J lost 7 bases, and 14 bases lay in between. Germline values: CDR1 MDHEN, CDR2 SYDVKM. The CDR3 consists of 13 residues. This chain's CDR3 is CASSPRQPHEAFF. The CDR3 DNA is TGTGCCAGCAGTCCCCGACAGCCCCATGAAGCTTTCTTT.

This clone was seen only a few times. This chain links TRBV2 with TRBJ2-5; D perhaps matches TRBD2 (5 bases). This CDR3 has 13 residues. Trimming shortened V by 7 bases and J by 2 bases, and 11 bases separated the two germline ends. Germline values: CDR1 SNHLY, CDR2 FYNNEI. The CDR3: CASNQRKQETQYF. The CDR3 DNA sequence: TGTGCCAGCAACCAGCGGAAGCAAGAGACCCAGTACTTC.

This clone showed up just a few times. The chain has TRBV28 and TRBJ2-1; 9 nucleotides line up with TRBD2. Trimming removed 5 bases from V and 0 bases from J; junction bases left unmatched: 2. The CDR3 has 15 amino acids. The V gene's germline CDR1 is MDHEN and CDR2 SYDVKM. The CDR3 DNA reads as TGTGCCAGCAGTGATAGCGGGAGCTCCTACAATGAGCAGTTCTTC. Protein: CASSDSGSSYNEQFF. Combining the CDR3 with reference TRBV28 and TRBJ2-1 gives the whole variable domain DVKVTQSSRYLVKRTGEKVFLECVQDMDHENMFWYRQDPGLGLRLIYFSYDVKMKEKGDIPEGYSVSREKKERFSLILESASTNQTSMYLCASSDSGSSYNEQFFGPGTRLTVL.

The chain links TRBV7-2 to TRBJ2-7, with 10 bases matching TRBD2. V gave up 3 bases and J gave up 6 bases; unmatched junction bases: 8. Germline V gene lookup returns CDR1 SGHTA and CDR2 FQGNSA. This CDR3 has 15 residues. The CDR3 here is CASSLVTAGGSEQYF. CDR3 coding DNA: TGTGCCAGCAGCTTGGTTACAGCGGGAGGGAGCGAGCAGTACTTC.

The V gene is TRBV7-9, the J gene TRBJ1-5, with 9 positions matching TRBD1. The CDR3 has 15 residues. V lost 2 bases to trimming and J lost 7 bases; unmatched junction nucleotides: 6. The germline gives CDR1 SEHNR, CDR2 FQNEAQ (reference sequence). This CDR3 is CASSLSGTGKQPQHF. The CDR3 DNA sequence: TGTGCCAGCAGCTTATCCGGGACAGGGAAACAGCCCCAGCATTTT.

The chain is built from TRBV19 and TRBJ1-3; 9 bases agree with TRBD1. The ends lost 3 bases at V and 2 bases at J; junction bases unmatched: 8. The CDR3 consists of 17 residues. Germline V gene lookup returns CDR1 LNHDA and CDR2 SQIVND (reference sequence). CDR3 loop: CASSIRPGTGTGNTIYF. In DNA form, the CDR3 reads TGTGCCAGTAGTATCCGACCCGGGACAGGGACTGGAAACACCATATATTTT.

The genes are TRBV28 and TRBJ2-3; D may be TRBD2 (6 bases). V lost 6 bases and J 8 bases, leaving 12 bases between the germline ends. This CDR3 contains 12 residues. CDR1 MDHEN and CDR2 SYDVKM come from the germline V gene. The DNA for the CDR3 is TGTGCCAGCAGCCAAGTGGGGGGTACGCAGTATTTT. Its translation: CASSQVGGTQYF.

CDR3: CASSIDGTVYGYTF. CDR3 bases: TGTGCCAGTAGTATAGATGGGACAGTCTATGGCTACACCTTC. This sequence joins TRBV19 and TRBJ1-2; 7 nucleotides line up with TRBD1. The CDR3 extends over 14 amino acids. V dropped 0 bases and J dropped 4; count of bases not matched to a gene: 2. CDR1 LNHDA and CDR2 SQIVND come from the germline V gene (reference sequence).